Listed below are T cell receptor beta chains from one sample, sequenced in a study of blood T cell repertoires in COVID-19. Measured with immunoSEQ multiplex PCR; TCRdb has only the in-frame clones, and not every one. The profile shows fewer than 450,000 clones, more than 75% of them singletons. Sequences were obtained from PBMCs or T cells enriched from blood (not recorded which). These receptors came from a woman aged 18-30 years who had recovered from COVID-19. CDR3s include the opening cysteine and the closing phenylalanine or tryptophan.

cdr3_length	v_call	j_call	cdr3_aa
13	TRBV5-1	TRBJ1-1	CASSVRGGAEAFF
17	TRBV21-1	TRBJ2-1	CASSKGPQGFPYNEQFF
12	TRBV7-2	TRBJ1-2	CATHYGGYGYTF
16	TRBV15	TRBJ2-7	CATSRDRGDRAYEQYF
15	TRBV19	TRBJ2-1	CASSRSGGSSNEQFF
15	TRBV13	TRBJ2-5	CASSLRLAGLETQYF
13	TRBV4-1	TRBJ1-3	CASSQGPGHTIYF
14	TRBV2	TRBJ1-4	CASSEDRGRGKLFF
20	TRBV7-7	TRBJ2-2	CASSLRGGTLPPRNTGELFF
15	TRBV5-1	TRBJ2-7	CASSLAGTGGHEQYF
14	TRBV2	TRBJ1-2	CASSALDTNYGYTF
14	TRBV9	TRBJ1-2	CASSVLTGTYGYTF
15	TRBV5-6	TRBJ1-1	CASSLDGRELSEAFF
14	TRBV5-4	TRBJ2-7	CASSLVAGGYEQYF
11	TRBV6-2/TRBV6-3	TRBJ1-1	CASSWGAEAFF